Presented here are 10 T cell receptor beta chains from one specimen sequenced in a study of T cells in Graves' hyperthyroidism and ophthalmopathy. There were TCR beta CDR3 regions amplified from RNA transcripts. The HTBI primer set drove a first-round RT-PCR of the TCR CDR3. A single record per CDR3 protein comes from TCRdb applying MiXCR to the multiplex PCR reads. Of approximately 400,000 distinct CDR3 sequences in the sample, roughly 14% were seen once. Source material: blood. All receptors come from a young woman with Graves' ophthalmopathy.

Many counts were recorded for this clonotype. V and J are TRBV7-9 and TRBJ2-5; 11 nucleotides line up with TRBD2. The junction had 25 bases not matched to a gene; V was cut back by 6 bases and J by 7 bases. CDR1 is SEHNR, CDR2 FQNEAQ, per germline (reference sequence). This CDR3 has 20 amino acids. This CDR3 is CASSHSSTSGGGYLPGTQYF. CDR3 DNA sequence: TGTGCCAGCAGTCACTCCAGTACTAGCGGGGGAGGTTACCTACCGGGGACCCAGTACTTC.

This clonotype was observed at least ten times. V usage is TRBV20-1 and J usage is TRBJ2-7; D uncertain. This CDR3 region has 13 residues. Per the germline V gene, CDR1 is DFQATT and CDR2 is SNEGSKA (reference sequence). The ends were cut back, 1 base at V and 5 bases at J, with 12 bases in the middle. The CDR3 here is CSARARIKDEQYF. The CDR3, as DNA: TGCAGTGCTAGAGCTAGAATCAAGGACGAGCAGTACTTC.

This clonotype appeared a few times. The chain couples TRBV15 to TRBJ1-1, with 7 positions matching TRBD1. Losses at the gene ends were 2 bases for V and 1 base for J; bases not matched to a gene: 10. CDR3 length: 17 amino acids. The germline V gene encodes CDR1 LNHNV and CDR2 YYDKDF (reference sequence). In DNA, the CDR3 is TGTGCCACCAGCAGACCAACAGGGGTAACGTGGAACACTGAAGCTTTCTTT. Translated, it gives CATSRPTGVTWNTEAFF.

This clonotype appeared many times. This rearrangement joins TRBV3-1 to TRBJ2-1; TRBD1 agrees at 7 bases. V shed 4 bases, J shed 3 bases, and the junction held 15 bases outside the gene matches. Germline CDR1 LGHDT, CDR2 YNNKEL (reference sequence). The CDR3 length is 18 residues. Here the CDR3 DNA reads TGTGCCAGCAGCCCAGAGGGGGCAGCCCGACTGATCTACAATGAGCAGTTCTTC. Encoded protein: CASSPEGAARLIYNEQFF.

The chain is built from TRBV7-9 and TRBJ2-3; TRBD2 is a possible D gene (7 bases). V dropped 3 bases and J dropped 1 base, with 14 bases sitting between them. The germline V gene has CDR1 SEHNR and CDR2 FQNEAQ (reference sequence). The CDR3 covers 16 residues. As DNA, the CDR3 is TGTGCCAGCAGCTTCCTTTCGGGGGGCGGCACAGATACGCAGTATTTT. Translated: CASSFLSGGGTDTQYF.

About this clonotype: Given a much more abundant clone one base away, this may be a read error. As DNA, the CDR3 is TGTGCCAGCAGTTTATATCAGGGGGCCTACGAGCAGTACTTC. This sequence encodes CASSLYQGAYEQYF. The chain joins TRBV28 to TRBJ2-7, with TRBD1 identical over 7 bases. Germline CDR1 is MDHEN and CDR2 is SYDVKM. Trimming cost V 1 base and J 2 bases; bases outside gene matches: 2. This CDR3 is built from 14 residues.

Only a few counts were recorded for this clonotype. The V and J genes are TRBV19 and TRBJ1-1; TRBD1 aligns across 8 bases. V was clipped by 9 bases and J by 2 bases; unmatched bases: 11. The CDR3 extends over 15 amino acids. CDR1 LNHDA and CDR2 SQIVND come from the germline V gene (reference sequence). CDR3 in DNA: TGTGCCAGCACCAGAACAGGGGGAGGAAACACTGAAGCTTTCTTT. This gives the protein CASTRTGGGNTEAFF.

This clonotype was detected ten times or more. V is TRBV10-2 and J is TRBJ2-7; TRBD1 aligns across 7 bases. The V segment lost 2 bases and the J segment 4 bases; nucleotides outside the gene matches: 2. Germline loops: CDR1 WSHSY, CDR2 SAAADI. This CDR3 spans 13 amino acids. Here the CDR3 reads CASSETGEYEQYF. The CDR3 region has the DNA TGCGCCAGCAGTGAGACAGGGGAGTACGAGCAGTACTTC.

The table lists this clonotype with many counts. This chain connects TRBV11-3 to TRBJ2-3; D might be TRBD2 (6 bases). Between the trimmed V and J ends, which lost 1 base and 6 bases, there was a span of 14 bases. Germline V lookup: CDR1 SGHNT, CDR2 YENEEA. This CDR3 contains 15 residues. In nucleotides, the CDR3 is TGTGCCAGCAGCTTAGGTACTAGCCTGAGCGATACGCAGTATTTT. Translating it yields CASSLGTSLSDTQYF.

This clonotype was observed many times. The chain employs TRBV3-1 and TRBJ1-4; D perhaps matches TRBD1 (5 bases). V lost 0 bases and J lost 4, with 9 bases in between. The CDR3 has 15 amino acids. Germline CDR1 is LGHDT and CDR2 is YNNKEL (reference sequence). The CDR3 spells CASSQEGRINEKLFF. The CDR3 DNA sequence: TGTGCCAGCAGCCAAGAGGGACGCATTAATGAAAAACTGTTTTTT.